Presented here are 3 T cell receptor beta chains from one specimen sequenced in a study of OX40 agonist ivuxolimab in advanced cancers. Repertoires were generated with immunoSEQ multiplex PCR, while TCRdb's copy carries only in-frame clones and drops some. In the table there are about 81,000 clones, 90% to 95% of which are singletons. The sample here was CD4+ or CD8+ T cells sorted from blood, taken in a trial of the OX40 agonist ivuxolimab. The receptors originated from an adult with an advanced solid tumor such as melanoma, head and neck, liver or kidney cancer.

This sequence joins TRBV5-1 and TRBJ1-1; D is unresolved. The germline V gene encodes CDR1 SGHRS and CDR2 YFSETQ. Trimming took 1 base from V and 1 from J, leaving 11 bases between them. The CDR3 totals 15 residues. CDR3 region: CASSLKYEGNTEAFF. The CDR3 nucleotides read TGCGCCAGCAGCTTGAAGTATGAGGGGAACACTGAAGCTTTCTTT.

The chain links TRBV27 to TRBJ2-1, with 7 bases lining up with TRBD2. The germline V gene has CDR1 MNHEY and CDR2 SMNVEV (reference sequence). The V and J ends lost 6 bases and 2 bases, in that order; junction bases with no gene match: 10. The CDR3 is 16 amino acids. The CDR3 sequence: CASRSLAVNPYNEQFF. The CDR3 nucleotides are TGTGCCAGCAGGAGCCTAGCGGTCAACCCCTACAATGAGCAGTTCTTC.

The chain's CDR3 is CASSIGWLVPGNEQFF. The CDR3 DNA reads as TGTGCCAGTAGTATCGGTTGGCTAGTCCCTGGGAATGAGCAGTTCTTC. The chain links TRBV19 to TRBJ2-1; D not resolved. The germline V gene encodes CDR1 LNHDA and CDR2 SQIVND (reference sequence). With 3 bases removed from V and 7 bases from J, the gap between germline ends came to 19 bases. The CDR3 has 16 residues.